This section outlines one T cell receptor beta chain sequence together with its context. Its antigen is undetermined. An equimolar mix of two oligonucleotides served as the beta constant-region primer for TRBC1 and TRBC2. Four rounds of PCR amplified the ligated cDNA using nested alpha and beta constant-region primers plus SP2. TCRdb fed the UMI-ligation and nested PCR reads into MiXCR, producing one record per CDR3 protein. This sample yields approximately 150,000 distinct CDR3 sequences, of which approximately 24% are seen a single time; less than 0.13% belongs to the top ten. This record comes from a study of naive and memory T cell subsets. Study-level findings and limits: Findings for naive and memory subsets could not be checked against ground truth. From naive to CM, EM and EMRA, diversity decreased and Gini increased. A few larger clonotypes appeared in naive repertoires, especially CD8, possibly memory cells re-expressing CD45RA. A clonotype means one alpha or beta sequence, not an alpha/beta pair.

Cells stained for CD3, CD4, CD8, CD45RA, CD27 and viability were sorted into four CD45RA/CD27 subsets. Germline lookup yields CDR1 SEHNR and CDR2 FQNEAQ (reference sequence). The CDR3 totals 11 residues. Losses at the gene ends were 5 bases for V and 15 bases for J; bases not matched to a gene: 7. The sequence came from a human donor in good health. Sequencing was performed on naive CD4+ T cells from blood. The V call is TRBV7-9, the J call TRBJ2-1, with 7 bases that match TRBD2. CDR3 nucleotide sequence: TGTGCCAGCAGCCCGAGCGGGGTTCGGTTCTTC. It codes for CASSPSGVRFF.